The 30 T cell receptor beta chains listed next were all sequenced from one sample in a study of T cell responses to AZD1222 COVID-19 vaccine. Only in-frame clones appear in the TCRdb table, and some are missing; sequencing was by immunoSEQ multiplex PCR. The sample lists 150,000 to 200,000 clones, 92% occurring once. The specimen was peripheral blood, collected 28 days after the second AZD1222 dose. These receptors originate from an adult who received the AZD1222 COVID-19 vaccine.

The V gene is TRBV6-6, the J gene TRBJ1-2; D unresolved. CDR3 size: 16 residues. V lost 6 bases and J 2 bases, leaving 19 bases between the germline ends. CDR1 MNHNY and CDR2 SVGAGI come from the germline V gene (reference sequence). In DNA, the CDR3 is TGTGCCAGCAGCATCTGGTTGGAGGCGGACAACTATGGCTACACCTTC. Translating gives CASSIWLEADNYGYTF.

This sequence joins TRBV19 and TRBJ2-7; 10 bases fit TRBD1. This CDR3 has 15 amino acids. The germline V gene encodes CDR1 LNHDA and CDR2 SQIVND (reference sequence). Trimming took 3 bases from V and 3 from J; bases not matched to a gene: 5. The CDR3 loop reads CASSIGTGAVYEQYF. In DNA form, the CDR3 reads TGTGCCAGTAGTATCGGGACAGGGGCTGTCTACGAGCAGTACTTC.

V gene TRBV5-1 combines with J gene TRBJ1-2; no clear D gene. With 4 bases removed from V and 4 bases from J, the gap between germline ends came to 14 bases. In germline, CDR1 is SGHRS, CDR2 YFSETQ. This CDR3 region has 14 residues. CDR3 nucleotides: TGCGCCAGCAGCCCGGCCCAGACGACCTATGGCTACACCTTC. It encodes CASSPAQTTYGYTF.

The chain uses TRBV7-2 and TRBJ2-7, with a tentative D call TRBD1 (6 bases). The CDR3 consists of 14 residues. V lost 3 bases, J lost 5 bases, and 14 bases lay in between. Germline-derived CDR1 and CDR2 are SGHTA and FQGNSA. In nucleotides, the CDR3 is TGTGCCAGCAGCTTCGGCCTCGCAGGGGACGAGCAGTACTTC. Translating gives CASSFGLAGDEQYF.

CDR3 sequence reads: CASSLAVRGPNYGYTF. The DNA of the CDR3 is TGCGCCAGCAGCTTGGCCGTAAGGGGACCTAACTATGGCTACACCTTC. The chain employs TRBV5-1 and TRBJ1-2, with TRBD1 as a possible D gene (5 bases). The CDR3 runs 16 residues. Germline lookup yields CDR1 SGHRS and CDR2 YFSETQ. Between the trimmed V and J ends, which lost 0 bases and 0 bases, there was a span of 12 bases. Looking up the rest from reference TRBV5-1 and TRBJ1-2 gives the full variable domain: KAGVTQTPRYLIKTRGQQVTLSCSPISGHRSVSWYQQTPGQGLQFLFEYFSETQRNKGNFPGRFSGRQFSNSRSEMNVSTLELGDSALYLCASSLAVRGPNYGYTFGSGTRLTVV.

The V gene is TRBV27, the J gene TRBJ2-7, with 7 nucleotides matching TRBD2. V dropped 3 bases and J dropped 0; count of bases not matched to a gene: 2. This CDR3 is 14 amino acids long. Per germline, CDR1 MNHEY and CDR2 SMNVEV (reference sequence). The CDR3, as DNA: TGTGCCAGCAGTTTCGGGGGGTACTCCTACGAGCAGTACTTC. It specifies CASSFGGYSYEQYF.

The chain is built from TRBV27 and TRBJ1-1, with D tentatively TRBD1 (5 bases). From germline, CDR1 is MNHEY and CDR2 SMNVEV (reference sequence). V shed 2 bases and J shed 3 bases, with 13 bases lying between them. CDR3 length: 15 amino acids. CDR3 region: CASSLRGREDTEAFF. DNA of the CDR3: TGTGCCAGCAGTTTAAGGGGCAGGGAGGACACTGAAGCTTTCTTT.

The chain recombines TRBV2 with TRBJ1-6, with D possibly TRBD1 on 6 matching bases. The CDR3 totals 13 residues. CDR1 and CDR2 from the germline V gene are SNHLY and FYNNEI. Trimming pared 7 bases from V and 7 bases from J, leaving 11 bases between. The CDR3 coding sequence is TGTGCCAGCAAGCGGGACATAAATTCACCCCTCCACTTT. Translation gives CASKRDINSPLHF.

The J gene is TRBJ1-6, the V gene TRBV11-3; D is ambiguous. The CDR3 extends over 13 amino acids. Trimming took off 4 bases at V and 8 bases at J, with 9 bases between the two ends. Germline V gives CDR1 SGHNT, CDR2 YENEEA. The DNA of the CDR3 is TGTGCCAGCAGCTCCCGCGGGGATTCACCCCTCCACTTT. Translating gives CASSSRGDSPLHF.

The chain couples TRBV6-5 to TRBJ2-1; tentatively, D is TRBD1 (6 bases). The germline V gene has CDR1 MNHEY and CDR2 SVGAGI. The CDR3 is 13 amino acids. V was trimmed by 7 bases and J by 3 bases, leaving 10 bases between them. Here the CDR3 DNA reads TGTGCCAGCACAAGAGGGGGCTACAATGAGCAGTTCTTC. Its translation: CASTRGGYNEQFF.

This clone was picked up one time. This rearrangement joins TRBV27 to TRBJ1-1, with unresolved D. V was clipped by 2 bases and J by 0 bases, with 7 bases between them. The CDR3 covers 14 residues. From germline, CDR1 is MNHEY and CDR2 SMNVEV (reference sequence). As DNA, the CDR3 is TGTGCCAGCAGTTTAAACAGATTGAACACTGAAGCTTTCTTT. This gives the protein CASSLNRLNTEAFF.

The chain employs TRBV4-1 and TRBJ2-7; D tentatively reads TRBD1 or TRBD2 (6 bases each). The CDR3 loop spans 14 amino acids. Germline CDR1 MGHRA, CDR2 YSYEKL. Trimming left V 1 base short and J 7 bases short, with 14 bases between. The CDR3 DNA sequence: TGCGCCAGCAGCCAAGCCGGGGGCGCAGGGGAGCAGTACTTC. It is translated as CASSQAGGAGEQYF.

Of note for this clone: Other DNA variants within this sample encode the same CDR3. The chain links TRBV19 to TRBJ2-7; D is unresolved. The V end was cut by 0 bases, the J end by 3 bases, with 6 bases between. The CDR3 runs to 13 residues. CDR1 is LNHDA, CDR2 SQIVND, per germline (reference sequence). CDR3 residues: CASSIDSSYEQYF. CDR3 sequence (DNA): TGTGCCAGTAGTATAGATAGTAGCTACGAGCAGTACTTC.

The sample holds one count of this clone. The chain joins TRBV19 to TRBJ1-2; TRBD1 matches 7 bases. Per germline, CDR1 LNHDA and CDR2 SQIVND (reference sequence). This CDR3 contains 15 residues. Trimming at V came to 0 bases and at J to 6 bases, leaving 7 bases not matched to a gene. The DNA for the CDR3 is TGTGCCAGTAGTATAGAGAGGTCCGGGACAGATGGCTACACCTTC. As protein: CASSIERSGTDGYTF.

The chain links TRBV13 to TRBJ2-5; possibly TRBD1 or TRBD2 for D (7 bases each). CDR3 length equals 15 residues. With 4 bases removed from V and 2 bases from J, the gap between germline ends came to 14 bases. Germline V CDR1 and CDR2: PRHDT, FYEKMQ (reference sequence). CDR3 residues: CASSSYRGGQETQYF. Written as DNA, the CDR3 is TGTGCCAGCAGCTCATACAGGGGAGGGCAAGAGACCCAGTACTTC.

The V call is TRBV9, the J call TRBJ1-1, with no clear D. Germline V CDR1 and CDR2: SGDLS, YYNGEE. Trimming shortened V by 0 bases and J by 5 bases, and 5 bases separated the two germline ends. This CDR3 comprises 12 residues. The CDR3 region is CASSVAETEAFF. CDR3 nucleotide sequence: TGTGCCAGCAGCGTAGCGGAGACTGAAGCTTTCTTT.

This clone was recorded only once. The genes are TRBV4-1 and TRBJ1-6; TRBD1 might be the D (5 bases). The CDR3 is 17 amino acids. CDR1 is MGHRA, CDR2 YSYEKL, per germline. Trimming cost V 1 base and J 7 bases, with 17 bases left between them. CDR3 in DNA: TGCGCCAGCAGCCAAGTATTCGTGGGGGTTGGCAATTCACCCCTCCACTTT. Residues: CASSQVFVGVGNSPLHF.

The CDR3 is CASSQDWTGIGNQPQHF. The CDR3 coding sequence is TGTGCCAGCAGCCAAGACTGGACAGGAATTGGCAATCAGCCCCAGCATTTT. V gene TRBV3-1 (or the pseudogene TRBV3-2) combines with J gene TRBJ1-5; 7 nucleotides match TRBD1. J gave up 2 bases and V 0 bases, and 7 bases lay outside the gene matches. Germline V gives CDR1 LGHDT, CDR2 YNNKEL (reference sequence). This CDR3 contains 17 residues.

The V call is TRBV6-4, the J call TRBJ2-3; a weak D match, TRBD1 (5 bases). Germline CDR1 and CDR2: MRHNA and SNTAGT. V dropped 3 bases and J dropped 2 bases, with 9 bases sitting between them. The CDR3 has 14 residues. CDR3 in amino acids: CASSEQAHTDTQYF. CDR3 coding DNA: TGTGCCAGCAGTGAACAGGCACACACAGATACGCAGTATTTT.

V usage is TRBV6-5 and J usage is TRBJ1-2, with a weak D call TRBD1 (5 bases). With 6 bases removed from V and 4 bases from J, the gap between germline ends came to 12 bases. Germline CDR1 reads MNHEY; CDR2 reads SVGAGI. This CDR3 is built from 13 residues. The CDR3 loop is CASRDRDLYGYTF. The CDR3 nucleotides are TGTGCCAGCAGGGACCGGGACCTCTATGGCTACACCTTC.

The CDR3 region is CASSSSDRGHVYGYTF. CDR3 coding DNA: TGTGCCAGCAGTTCCTCCGACAGGGGGCATGTCTATGGCTACACCTTC. J is TRBJ1-2 and V is TRBV25-1, with TRBD1 matching over 10 bases. Unmatched junction bases numbered 10, after V lost 5 bases and J lost 4 bases. The germline V gene has CDR1 MGHDK and CDR2 SYGVNS. This CDR3 has 16 residues.

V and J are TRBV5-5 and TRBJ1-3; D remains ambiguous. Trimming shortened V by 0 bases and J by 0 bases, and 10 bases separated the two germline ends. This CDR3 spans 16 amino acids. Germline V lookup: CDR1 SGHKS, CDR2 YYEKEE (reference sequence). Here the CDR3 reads CASSLGTRSSGNTIYF. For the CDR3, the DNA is TGTGCCAGCAGCTTGGGTACCAGATCCTCTGGAAACACCATATATTTT.

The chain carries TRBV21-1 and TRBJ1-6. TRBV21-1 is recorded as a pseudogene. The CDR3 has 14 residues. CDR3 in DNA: TGTGCCAGCAGTGGTATGGGGGACAATTCACCCCTCCACTTT. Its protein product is CASSGMGDNSPLHF.

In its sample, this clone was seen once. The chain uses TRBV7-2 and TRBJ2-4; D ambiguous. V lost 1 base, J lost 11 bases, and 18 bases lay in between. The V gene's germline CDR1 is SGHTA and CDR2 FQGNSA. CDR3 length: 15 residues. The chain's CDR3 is CASSLGATFGRLQYF. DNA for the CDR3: TGTGCCAGCAGCTTAGGGGCGACGTTCGGGCGGCTTCAGTACTTC.

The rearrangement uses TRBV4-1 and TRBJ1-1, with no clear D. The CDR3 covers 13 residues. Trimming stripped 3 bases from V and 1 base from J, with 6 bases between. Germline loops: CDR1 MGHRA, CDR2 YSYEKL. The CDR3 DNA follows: TGCGCCAGCAGCCAGTGGGGGAACACTGAAGCTTTCTTT. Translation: CASSQWGNTEAFF.

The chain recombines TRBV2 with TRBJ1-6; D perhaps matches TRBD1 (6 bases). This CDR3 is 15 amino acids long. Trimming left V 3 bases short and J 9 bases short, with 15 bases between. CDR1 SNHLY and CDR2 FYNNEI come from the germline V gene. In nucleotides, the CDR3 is TGTGCCAGCAGTGAGATCGGGGAAGGGGGTTCACCCCTCCACTTT. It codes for CASSEIGEGGSPLHF.

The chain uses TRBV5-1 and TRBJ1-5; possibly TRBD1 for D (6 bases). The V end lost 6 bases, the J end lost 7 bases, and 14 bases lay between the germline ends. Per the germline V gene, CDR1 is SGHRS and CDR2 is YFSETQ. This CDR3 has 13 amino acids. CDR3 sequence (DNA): TGCGCCAGCAAGGGGGAAGAAGGGCAGCCCCAGCATTTT. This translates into CASKGEEGQPQHF.

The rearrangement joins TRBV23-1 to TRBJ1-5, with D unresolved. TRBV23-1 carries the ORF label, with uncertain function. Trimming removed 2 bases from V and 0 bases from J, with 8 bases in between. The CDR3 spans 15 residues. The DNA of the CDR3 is TGCGCCAGCAGTCAAGGGGAATATAGCAATCAGCCCCAGCATTTT. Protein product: CASSQGEYSNQPQHF.

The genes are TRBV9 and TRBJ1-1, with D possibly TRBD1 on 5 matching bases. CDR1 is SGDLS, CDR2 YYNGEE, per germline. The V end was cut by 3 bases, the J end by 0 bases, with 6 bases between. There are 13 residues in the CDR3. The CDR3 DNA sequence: TGTGCCAGCAGCGGACAGCTGAACACTGAAGCTTTCTTT. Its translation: CASSGQLNTEAFF. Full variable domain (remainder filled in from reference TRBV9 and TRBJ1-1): DSGVTQTPKHLITATGQRVTLRCSPRSGDLSVYWYQQSLDQGLQFLIQYYNGEERAKGNILERFSAQQFPDLHSELNLSSLELGDSALYFCASSGQLNTEAFFGQGTRLTVV.

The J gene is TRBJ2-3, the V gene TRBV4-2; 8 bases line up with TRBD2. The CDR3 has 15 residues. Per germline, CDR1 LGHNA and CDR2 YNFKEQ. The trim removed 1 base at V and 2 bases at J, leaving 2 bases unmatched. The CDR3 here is CASSQAGGPTDTQYF. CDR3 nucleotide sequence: TGTGCCAGCAGCCAAGCGGGGGGGCCCACAGATACGCAGTATTTT.